The rows below give T cell receptor beta chains drawn from one sample of a study of T cell responses to AZD1222 COVID-19 vaccine. Profiled with immunoSEQ multiplex PCR; TCRdb holds only in-frame clones, not every one. Among about 170,000 clones, 87% were seen once, and the ten largest hold 0.95% to 1.1%. The sequences come from peripheral blood, collected 28 days after the second AZD1222 dose. These receptors were collected from an adult who received the AZD1222 COVID-19 vaccine. The CDR3 runs from the conserved cysteine through the conserved F or W. D genes are given only for firm matches. Clone size, where shown, is once, few, many, or a class for clones that have expanded.

J gene	V gene	clone size	D gene	CDR3 DNA	CDR3 protein
TRBJ1-6	TRBV19	-	-	TGTGCCAGTAGTATAGCCCAGGGTCGCGTATCACCCCTCCACTTT	CASSIAQGRVSPLHF
TRBJ2-1	TRBV27	-	-	TGTGCCAGCAGTGTTGGGAGGGGGGTTTCCTACAATGAGCAGTTCTTC	CASSVGRGVSYNEQFF
TRBJ2-7	TRBV4-1	-	-	TGCGCCAGCAGCCAGCAGGACGGAACGGGCGAGCAGTACTTC	CASSQQDGTGEQYF
TRBJ2-2	TRBV4-2	-	TRBD2	TGTGCCAGCAGCCAAGCAGGTAGCGGGGCCCCCGGGGAGCTGTTTTTT	CASSQAGSGAPGELFF
TRBJ1-4	TRBV5-3	once	TRBD1	TGTGCCAGAAGCCCGCAATCCGCAGGGGGTAATGAAAAACTGTTTTTT	CARSPQSAGGNEKLFF
TRBJ2-1	TRBV5-4	-	-	TGTGCCAGCAGCTTGATCTCTCAGGGGACCAATGAGCAGTTCTTC	CASSLISQGTNEQFF
TRBJ2-7	TRBV19	-	-	TGTGCCAGTTCAGCCAAGGGTTCCTACGAGCAGTACTTC	CASSAKGSYEQYF
TRBJ1-5	TRBV6-5	-	TRBD1	TGTGCCAGCAACACGGACAGGGTCAGTCAGCCCCAGCATTTT	CASNTDRVSQPQHF
TRBJ2-2	TRBV10-1	-	TRBD2	TGCGCCAGCAGCCCTTGGACTAGCGGACTGAACACCGGGGAGCTGTTTTTT	CASSPWTSGLNTGELFF
TRBJ1-2	TRBV21-1	-	-	TGTGCCAGCACCCCCTTTAGCCGGCGGTACTATGGCTACACCTTC	CASTPFSRRYYGYTF
TRBJ2-6	TRBV7-9	-	-	TGTGCCAGCAGCTTAGCGCCGACAGCTGGGGCCAACGTCCTGACTTTC	CASSLAPTAGANVLTF
TRBJ2-3	TRBV6-4	-	-	TGTGCCAGCAGTGACTCGATGAATAATAGGGGGACGCAGTATTTT	CASSDSMNNRGTQYF
TRBJ2-7	TRBV6-5	-	TRBD1	TGTGCCAGCAGGATGGGGACAGGGGAGGACGAGCAGTACTTC	CASRMGTGEDEQYF
TRBJ1-6	TRBV27	few	TRBD1	TGTGCCAGCGGACAGGGTATTAATTCACCCCTCCACTTT	CASGQGINSPLHF
TRBJ2-7	TRBV20-1	once	TRBD1	TGCAGTCCGAGTGGGGGGGACAGGGGATCGTACGAGCAGTACTTC	CSPSGGDRGSYEQYF
TRBJ1-3	TRBV3-1/TRBV3-2	-	-	TGTGCCAGCAGCCAGGTCGGCGGAAACACCATATATTTT	CASSQVGGNTIYF
TRBJ1-1	TRBV19	-	TRBD1	TGTGCCAGTATGACGGGGACAGGGTTAGGGATGAACACTGAAGCTTTCTTT	CASMTGTGLGMNTEAFF
TRBJ1-1	TRBV7-9	-	-	TGTGCCAGCAGCTTATGGGGGTCGACGGGGACTGAAGCTTTCTTT	CASSLWGSTGTEAFF
TRBJ2-7	TRBV5-4	-	-	TGTGCCAGCAGCTCGAGGGTCGGGCCCGCCTCATCCGAGCAGTACTTC	CASSSRVGPASSEQYF
TRBJ1-3	TRBV5-1	-	-	TGCGCCAGCAGCCCCGGGAGGGCCTCTGGAAACACCATATATTTT	CASSPGRASGNTIYF
TRBJ1-1	TRBV6-5	-	-	TGTGCCAGCAGTCGAGGGAGAAACACTGAAGCTTTCTTT	CASSRGRNTEAFF
TRBJ1-5	TRBV19	-	TRBD1	TGTGCCAGTAGTATCCCCGGGACAGTCAGCAATCAGCCCCAGCATTTT	CASSIPGTVSNQPQHF
TRBJ1-2	TRBV5-1	once	-	TGCGCCAGCAGAGAAACATTGAACTATGGCTACACCTTC	CASRETLNYGYTF
TRBJ1-2	TRBV6-5	-	-	TGTGCCAGCAGTTACTCAGGGGCTTCCTATGGCTACACCTTC	CASSYSGASYGYTF
TRBJ1-4	TRBV6-2/TRBV6-3	-	-	TGTGCCAGCAGTTCCCCGGGCAGGGGAAGTGAAAAACTGTTTTTT	CASSSPGRGSEKLFF
TRBJ1-5	TRBV6-5	-	TRBD1	TGTGCCAGCAGTACTCAGGGGGTCAGTCAGCCCCAGCATTTT	CASSTQGVSQPQHF
TRBJ2-3	TRBV25-1	-	TRBD2	TGTGCCAGCAGTATAGCGGGGGGAACCACAGATACGCAGTATTTT	CASSIAGGTTDTQYF
TRBJ2-1	TRBV4-3	-	TRBD2	TGCGCCAGCAGCCAGTTCCTCCTGGGACTAGCGGGGGGCCCCCCTGACTACAATGAGCAGTTCTTC	CASSQFLLGLAGGPPDYNEQFF
TRBJ1-1	TRBV27	few	-	TGTGCCAGCAGTCCCCGGGTGAACACTGAAGCTTTCTTT	CASSPRVNTEAFF
TRBJ1-1	TRBV5-1	-	TRBD1	TGCGCCAGCAGCTTGACAGGGGGTTCGAACACTGAAGCTTTCTTT	CASSLTGGSNTEAFF
TRBJ2-3	TRBV4-1	few	TRBD2	TGCGCCAGCAGCCCTTCGGGACTAGCGGGGGCCAAGACAGATACGCAGTATTTT	CASSPSGLAGAKTDTQYF
TRBJ1-5	TRBV4-1	-	TRBD1	TGCGCCAGCAGCCAAGTCTTGGCGACAGGGGCTAAAGCGGGGCCCCAGCATTTT	CASSQVLATGAKAGPQHF
TRBJ2-1	TRBV6-4	few	TRBD2	TGTGCCAGCAGTCCTTCCGAACTAGCGGCCTCCTACAATGAGCAGTTCTTC	CASSPSELAASYNEQFF
TRBJ1-1	TRBV20-1	-	-	TGCAGTGCCCCTTCCGGATATGAAGCTTTCTTT	CSAPSGYEAFF
TRBJ1-2	TRBV14	-	TRBD1	TGTGCCAGCAGCCGACAGGGTTTCGGTGGCTACACCTTC	CASSRQGFGGYTF
TRBJ1-1	TRBV6-5	few	-	TGTGCCAGCAGCCGAAGCGCTTTGGGGCTGACTGAAGCTTTCTTT	CASSRSALGLTEAFF
TRBJ1-2	TRBV5-5	once	TRBD1	TGTGCCAGCAGCCTCGAGGGGGCTGGTGGCTACACCTTC	CASSLEGAGGYTF
TRBJ2-5	TRBV3-1/TRBV3-2	-	TRBD2	TGTGCCAGCAGCCAAGGCTCAGCGGGGGCCCGCGGAGAGACCCAGTACTTC	CASSQGSAGARGETQYF
TRBJ1-1	TRBV5-1	-	-	TGCGCCAGCAGACCGAAAACGGGGACTGAAGCTTTCTTT	CASRPKTGTEAFF
TRBJ2-7	TRBV18	-	TRBD1	TGTGCCAGCTCACCAAGGTCGGGGACAGGGGCCTACGAGCAGTACTTC	CASSPRSGTGAYEQYF
TRBJ2-5	TRBV7-9	-	-	TGTGCCAGCAGCCCTACGGGGGGCGAAGAGACCCAGTACTTC	CASSPTGGEETQYF
TRBJ1-3	TRBV4-2	few	-	TGTGCCAGCAGCCAAGAAAGCCCCTACTCTGGAAACACCATATATTTT	CASSQESPYSGNTIYF
TRBJ2-7	TRBV13	-	TRBD1	TGTGCCAGCAGCAACCAACAGGGGCTCTACTCCTACGAGCAGTACTTC	CASSNQQGLYSYEQYF
TRBJ1-3	TRBV2	-	TRBD1	TGTGCCAGCGTCAGGGACAGGGGGCGAAACACCATATATTTT	CASVRDRGRNTIYF
TRBJ2-3	TRBV4-3	once	-	TGCGCCAGCAGCCAGGGGGACCAAACGGCGCAGTATTTT	CASSQGDQTAQYF
TRBJ2-7	TRBV30	-	-	TGTGCCTGGAGTCAAGATAGGGCCGAGCAGTACTTC	CAWSQDRAEQYF
TRBJ1-1	TRBV7-8	-	-	TGTGCCAGCAGCTTGGAGACGGCCGGGGGAGCTTTCTTT	CASSLETAGGAFF
TRBJ2-7	TRBV11-3	-	-	TGTGCCAGCAGCTTAGATGGAGGCAGGCACAGATACTTC	CASSLDGGRHRYF
TRBJ2-3	TRBV7-9	-	-	TGTGCCAGCAGCTTAACCGCGGGTCGGGGCAGTGTGAATTTT	CASSLTAGRGSVNF
TRBJ2-1	TRBV19	-	-	TGTGCCAGTAAATCCGGGGACACATACAATGAGCAGTTCTTC	CASKSGDTYNEQFF
TRBJ2-7	TRBV29-1	-	-	TGCAGCGTTGGCCCTGCGGTCTCGACCCACGAGCAGTACTTC	CSVGPAVSTHEQYF
TRBJ2-5	TRBV7-8	-	-	TGTGCCAGCAGCTTACAAGGGGGTTTAGGCCAAGAGACCCAGTACTTC	CASSLQGGLGQETQYF
TRBJ1-3	TRBV9	-	-	TGTGCCAGCAGCTGGGGTGGGGCGAGCTCTGGAAACACCATATATTTT	CASSWGGASSGNTIYF
TRBJ2-5	TRBV11-2	-	-	TGTGCCAGCAGCTTGTCAAGCCAAGAGACCCAGTACTTC	CASSLSSQETQYF
TRBJ1-5	TRBV18	-	-	TGTGCCAGCTCACCCGCGGCAGGGACTAATCAGCCCCAGCATTTT	CASSPAAGTNQPQHF